This TCR beta chain was documented in a study of blood T cell repertoires in COVID-19. Study as a whole: Spain, Italy and the United States supplied samples that represented acute and convalescent COVID-19. The cDNA or gDNA used as material had been derived from T cells, B-cell-depleted T cells, or PBMCs.

V was trimmed by 5 bases and J by 8 bases, leaving 18 bases between them. The CDR3 has 15 amino acids. The germline gives CDR1 SGHVS, CDR2 FQNEAQ. Authors' analysis steps: Reference gene primer amplification in the assay estimated nucleated cell counts. The protocol was immunoSEQ multiplex PCR, while the TCRdb copy is restricted to in-frame clones and leaves out a portion. V, J and clone size derive from that table, while D and trimming were established from the DNA sequence. The sample records some 390,000 clones, around 91% being singletons. One Seattle source followed patients from active infection through their disease course.

The chain has TRBV7-8 and TRBJ1-4; no clear D gene. Input material: peripheral blood. The source of this sequence is a woman between 40 and 50 years old with COVID-19, enrolled during active disease. CDR3 in amino acids: CASSSGPLNAEKLFF. In DNA form, the CDR3 reads TGTGCCAGCAGCAGCGGGCCCTTAAACGCCGAAAAACTGTTTTTT.